Each of the 13 T cell receptor beta chains below was sequenced from the same sample in a study of CD8 T cells in ankylosing spondylitis (dated 2017 in TCRdb). The library came from 5' RACE. For sequencing, an Illumina HiSeq 2500 was employed. TCRdb's own reprocessing of the public reads used fastp at Q25 and MiXCR and kept productive beta chains. Each CDR3 protein gets just one entry, which takes the most common genes and DNA from the rows behind it. This sample gives around 53,000 distinct CDR3 sequences in total; 7.4% of them show up just once. Roughly 8.1% of the sample is taken by the ten largest. Sequenced material: blood, either unsorted or a sorted T cell fraction (not recorded which). Source of these receptors: a female donor with ankylosing spondylitis or in good health (not recorded which).

This clonotype occurred many times. The chain couples TRBV5-1 to TRBJ1-1; D uncertain. With 0 bases removed from V and 3 bases from J, the gap between germline ends came to 9 bases. Germline values: CDR1 SGHRS, CDR2 YFSETQ. There are 14 residues in the CDR3. CDR3 in amino acids: CASSLVSGDTEAFF. CDR3 nucleotides: TGCGCCAGCAGCTTGGTTTCGGGAGACACTGAAGCTTTCTTT.

This clonotype appeared many times. The V gene is TRBV10-3, the J gene TRBJ1-4; 9 bases match TRBD1. Looked up from germline, CDR1 is ENHRY and CDR2 is SYGVKD. V lost 8 bases to trimming and J lost 7 bases; unmatched junction nucleotides: 11. This CDR3 is built from 15 residues. The CDR3 sequence: CAISRTGEVGEKLFF. In DNA, the CDR3 is TGTGCCATCTCACGGACAGGGGAAGTTGGTGAAAAACTGTTTTTT.

This clonotype was detected many times. The chain combines TRBV5-1 with TRBJ2-1; 8 bases are a match to TRBD1. CDR3 length equals 15 residues. CDR1 and CDR2 from the germline V gene are SGHRS and YFSETQ. Unmatched junction bases numbered 4, after V lost 4 bases and J lost 1 base. CDR3 sequence (DNA): TGCGCCAGCAGCACGGGGACAGGATCCTACAATGAGCAGTTCTTC. It yields the protein CASSTGTGSYNEQFF.

The chain links TRBV28 to TRBJ2-1; 12 positions agree with TRBD2. The V and J ends lost 1 base and 7 bases, in that order; junction bases with no gene match: 5. Germline loops: CDR1 MDHEN, CDR2 SYDVKM. This CDR3 is built from 16 residues. The CDR3 loop reads CASSLSGTSGRNEQFF. CDR3 sequence (DNA): TGTGCCAGCAGTTTATCCGGGACTAGCGGGCGGAATGAGCAGTTCTTC.

This clonotype was picked up many times. V and J are TRBV5-1 and TRBJ2-2; the D call may be TRBD1 or TRBD2 (6 bases each). Germline V gives CDR1 SGHRS, CDR2 YFSETQ. The CDR3 length is 15 residues. Trimming shortened V by 2 bases and J by 3 bases, and 11 bases separated the two germline ends. The CDR3 sequence: CASSFTGGHTGELFF. The CDR3 nucleotides read TGCGCCAGCAGCTTTACCGGGGGCCACACCGGGGAGCTGTTTTTT. Full variable domain (remainder filled in from reference TRBV5-1 and TRBJ2-2): KAGVTQTPRYLIKTRGQQVTLSCSPISGHRSVSWYQQTPGQGLQFLFEYFSETQRNKGNFPGRFSGRQFSNSRSEMNVSTLELGDSALYLCASSFTGGHTGELFFGEGSRLTVL.

This clonotype has a count of ten or more. J is TRBJ2-5 and V is TRBV2; D unresolved. The germline V gene has CDR1 SNHLY and CDR2 FYNNEI. The germline V and J ends were trimmed by 1 base and 1 base, with 10 bases remaining between them. This CDR3 is 15 amino acids long. In nucleotides, the CDR3 is TGTGCCAGCAGTGAAGGTATGACTGGCCAAGAGACCCAGTACTTC. It encodes CASSEGMTGQETQYF. Using reference TRBV2 and TRBJ2-5 for the parts outside the CDR3, the full variable domain is EPEVTQTPSHQVTQMGQEVILRCVPISNHLYFYWYRQILGQKVEFLVSFYNNEISEKSEIFDDQFSVERPDGSNFTLKIRSTKLEDSAMYFCASSEGMTGQETQYFGPGTRLLVL.

The sample holds many counts of this clonotype. The V gene is TRBV15, the J gene TRBJ2-6, with D unresolved. V lost 8 bases and J lost 0, with 8 bases in between. The CDR3 spans 14 residues. Germline assignment: CDR1 LNHNV and CDR2 YYDKDF (reference sequence). DNA of the CDR3: TGTGCCACCCGACGGGTCTCTGGGGCCAACGTCCTGACTTTC. The encoded protein is CATRRVSGANVLTF.

This clonotype was picked up many times. The V call is TRBV19, the J call TRBJ1-6; TRBD1 matches 7 bases. V gave up 7 bases and J gave up 11 bases; unmatched junction bases: 11. Germline V gene lookup returns CDR1 LNHDA and CDR2 SQIVND (reference sequence). CDR3 length: 14 amino acids. The CDR3 coding sequence is TGTGCCAGTAATGAGGGGACAGATATAGCACCCCTCCACTTT. This codes for CASNEGTDIAPLHF.

This clonotype was recorded at least ten times. J is TRBJ1-1 and V is TRBV6-2 or TRBV6-3; D is unresolved. The germline gives CDR1 MNHEY, CDR2 SVGEGT. V lost 10 bases to trimming and J lost 10 bases, with 19 bases between them. The CDR3 length is 12 residues. The CDR3 sequence is CANKQRPGAAFF. The CDR3 DNA is TGTGCCAACAAACAGAGGCCGGGCGCAGCTTTCTTT.

The sample holds many counts of this clonotype. The V and J genes are TRBV29-1 and TRBJ1-2; D unresolved. This CDR3 has 13 residues. Trimming left V 5 bases short and J 7 bases short, with 17 bases between. The germline CDR1 and CDR2 sequences are SQVTM and ANQGSEA. The CDR3 spells CSVPSTGKVGYTF. DNA for the CDR3: TGCAGCGTTCCCTCGACTGGGAAGGTTGGCTACACCTTC.

There are many counts of this clonotype. This chain connects TRBV5-1 to TRBJ1-2; D is possibly TRBD1 (5 bases). V lost 5 bases and J 0 bases, leaving 17 bases between the germline ends. Per the germline V gene, CDR1 is SGHRS and CDR2 is YFSETQ. This CDR3 comprises 16 residues. The CDR3: CASRSIRDGTNYGYTF. The CDR3 DNA sequence: TGCGCCAGCAGATCGATCCGGGACGGAACTAACTATGGCTACACCTTC.

Ten or more counts support this clonotype. The rearrangement links TRBV29-1 to TRBJ2-3; D assignment may be TRBD1 or TRBD2 (5 bases each). This CDR3 contains 14 residues. V was pared by 4 bases and J by 6 bases, with 17 bases between. Per germline, CDR1 SQVTM and CDR2 ANQGSEA. CDR3 sequence: CSVAEVERDDTQYF. DNA of the CDR3: TGCAGCGTTGCTGAGGTGGAAAGGGACGATACGCAGTATTTT.

In its sample, this clonotype was seen many times. The chain has TRBV20-1 and TRBJ1-5; D not certain. V was trimmed by 0 bases and J by 6 bases, leaving 12 bases between them. Germline V gene sequence: CDR1 DFQATT, CDR2 SNEGSKA (reference sequence). The CDR3 covers 14 residues. The CDR3 bases are TGCAGTGCTAGAGATCCAGGTTGGGTTCAGCCCCAGCATTTT. Amino acids: CSARDPGWVQPQHF.